Below, one T cell receptor (beta chain) is given with its context. The data derive from a study of blood T cell repertoires in COVID-19. Study-level background: Whether acute or convalescent, the COVID-19 samples came from the United States, Italy and Spain. The analysed material was cDNA or gDNA that came from T cells, B-cell-depleted T cells, or PBMCs.

In germline, CDR1 is SGHRS, CDR2 YFSETQ. V lost 4 bases to trimming and J lost 4 bases, with 11 bases between them. The CDR3 is 14 residues long. The authors' processing: It was from reference gene primer amplification that nucleated cell counts were estimated. Data came from immunoSEQ multiplex PCR; TCRdb stores just in-frame clones and leaves some out. V and J calls plus clone size are reproduced from that table; the DNA served to infer D and trimming. The data hold some 400,000 clones, with roughly 77% observed a single time. This receptor was identified in a human donor with acute or convalescent COVID-19. The donor label of this sample is uncertain. The sequencing sample was made of peripheral blood. The genes are TRBV5-1 and TRBJ1-4; perhaps TRBD1 as D (5 bases). The CDR3 here is CASSTGTNNEKLFF. The CDR3 DNA sequence: TGCGCCAGCAGCACCGGGACTAATAATGAAAAACTGTTTTTT.